A selection of T cell receptor beta chains follows, all from one sample in a study of CD8 T cells in ankylosing spondylitis. TCRdb processed the 5' RACE reads anew with MiXCR; each CDR3 protein has one entry. The data hold 670,000 or so distinct CDR3 sequences, with 15% to 20% observed a single time. Source material: blood, either unsorted or a sorted T cell fraction (not recorded which). Receptors originate from a male donor with ankylosing spondylitis. CDR3s include the opening cysteine and the closing phenylalanine or tryptophan. Each record gives: V gene, D gene, J gene, clone size, CDR3 protein, CDR3 DNA. The D gene is left open where the match is weak. Not every row has a clone size; where given, it reads once, few, many or a size class.

V gene: TRBV14
D gene: NA
J gene: TRBJ1-2
clone size: few
CDR3 protein: CASSPPHVGDGYTF
CDR3 DNA: TGTGCCAGCAGCCCACCCCATGTGGGCGATGGCTACACCTTC

V gene: TRBV6-1
D gene: TRBD1
J gene: TRBJ2-1
clone size: NA
CDR3 protein: CASSPLWTGGYNEQFF
CDR3 DNA: TGTGCCAGCAGCCCCCTCTGGACAGGGGGCTACAATGAGCAGTTCTTC

V gene: TRBV28
D gene: TRBD1
J gene: TRBJ1-1
clone size: few
CDR3 protein: CASRETGPNTEAFF
CDR3 DNA: TGTGCCAGCAGAGAGACAGGGCCGAACACTGAAGCTTTCTTT

V gene: TRBV2
D gene: NA
J gene: TRBJ1-2
clone size: NA
CDR3 protein: CASLPVRQAPNNYGYTF
CDR3 DNA: TGTGCCAGCCTACCGGTCAGACAGGCCCCAAATAACTATGGCTACACCTTC

V gene: TRBV11-2
D gene: NA
J gene: TRBJ1-1
clone size: NA
CDR3 protein: CASSLDAVDMNTEAFF
CDR3 DNA: TGTGCCAGCAGCTTAGACGCGGTTGACATGAACACTGAAGCTTTCTTT

V gene: TRBV12-3/TRBV12-4
D gene: NA
J gene: TRBJ2-7
clone size: NA
CDR3 protein: CATSAAQLIYEQYF
CDR3 DNA: TGTGCCACCTCTGCGGCCCAGCTTATTTACGAGCAGTACTTC

V gene: TRBV5-1
D gene: NA
J gene: TRBJ2-4
clone size: NA
CDR3 protein: CASSLGTPPITENIQYF
CDR3 DNA: TGCGCCAGCAGCTTGGGGACACCCCCCATTACCGAAAACATTCAGTACTTC

V gene: TRBV7-3
D gene: TRBD2
J gene: TRBJ2-3
clone size: few
CDR3 protein: CASSSSGRSADTQYF
CDR3 DNA: TGTGCCAGCAGCTCCAGCGGGAGGAGCGCAGATACGCAGTATTTT

V gene: TRBV12-3/TRBV12-4
D gene: TRBD2
J gene: TRBJ2-1
clone size: few
CDR3 protein: CASSRFGGRVGDEQFF
CDR3 DNA: TGTGCCAGCAGCCGGTTCGGCGGGAGAGTAGGCGATGAGCAGTTCTTC

V gene: TRBV20-1
D gene: NA
J gene: TRBJ2-5
clone size: few
CDR3 protein: CSATLPGGRNQETQYF
CDR3 DNA: TGCAGTGCTACCCTCCCCGGGGGCCGGAACCAAGAGACCCAGTACTTC

V gene: TRBV4-2
D gene: TRBD1
J gene: TRBJ1-3
clone size: few
CDR3 protein: CASSQERGTASGNTIYF
CDR3 DNA: TGTGCCAGCAGCCAAGAGCGGGGGACAGCCTCTGGAAACACCATATATTTT

V gene: TRBV7-2
D gene: TRBD1
J gene: TRBJ2-6
clone size: few
CDR3 protein: CASSFRTGGSGANVLTF
CDR3 DNA: TGTGCCAGCAGCTTCAGGACAGGGGGATCTGGGGCCAACGTCCTGACTTTC

V gene: TRBV30
D gene: NA
J gene: TRBJ2-5
clone size: NA
CDR3 protein: CAWSSGETQYF
CDR3 DNA: TGTGCCTGGAGTTCTGGAGAGACCCAGTACTTC

V gene: TRBV7-9
D gene: TRBD2
J gene: TRBJ2-1
clone size: NA
CDR3 protein: CASSPGGGCSYNEQFF
CDR3 DNA: TGTGCCAGCAGCCCGGGAGGCGGCTGCTCCTACAATGAGCAGTTCTTC

V gene: TRBV4-2
D gene: TRBD2
J gene: TRBJ2-1
clone size: NA
CDR3 protein: CASSQPGLAVSRPEQFF
CDR3 DNA: TGTGCCAGCAGCCAACCGGGACTAGCGGTGTCTCGTCCTGAGCAGTTCTTC

V gene: TRBV11-2
D gene: NA
J gene: TRBJ2-3
clone size: NA
CDR3 protein: CASSSRGAWADTQYF
CDR3 DNA: TGTGCCAGCAGCTCGAGGGGGGCTTGGGCAGATACGCAGTATTTT

V gene: TRBV20-1
D gene: TRBD2
J gene: TRBJ2-2
clone size: few
CDR3 protein: CSARLPGGTGELFF
CDR3 DNA: TGCAGTGCTAGACTCCCGGGGGGCACCGGGGAGCTGTTTTTT

V gene: TRBV7-8
D gene: NA
J gene: TRBJ2-3
clone size: NA
CDR3 protein: CASSSPGPLGEDTQYF
CDR3 DNA: TGTGCCAGCAGCTCCCCTGGACCCCTGGGGGAAGATACGCAGTATTTT